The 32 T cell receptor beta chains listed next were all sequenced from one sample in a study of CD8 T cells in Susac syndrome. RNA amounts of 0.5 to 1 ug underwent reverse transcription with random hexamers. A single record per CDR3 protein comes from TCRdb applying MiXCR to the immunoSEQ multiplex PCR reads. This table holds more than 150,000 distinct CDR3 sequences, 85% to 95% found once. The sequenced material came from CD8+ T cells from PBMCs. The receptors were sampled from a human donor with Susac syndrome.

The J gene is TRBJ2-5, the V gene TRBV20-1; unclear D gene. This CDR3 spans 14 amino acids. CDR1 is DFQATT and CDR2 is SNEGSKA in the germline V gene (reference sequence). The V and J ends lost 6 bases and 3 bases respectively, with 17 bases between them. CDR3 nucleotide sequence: TGCAGTGCGGCCTACCTTGACTGGGAAGAGACCCAGTACTTC. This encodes CSAAYLDWEETQYF.

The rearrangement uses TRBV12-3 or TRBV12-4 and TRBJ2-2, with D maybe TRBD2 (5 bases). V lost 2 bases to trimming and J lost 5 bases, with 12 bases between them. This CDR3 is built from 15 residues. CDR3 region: CASSLLREWTGELFF. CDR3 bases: TGTGCCAGCAGTTTACTTCGGGAATGGACCGGGGAGCTGTTTTTT.

The CDR3 loop reads CASSFQGAPEAFF. CDR3 sequence (DNA): TGTGCCAGCAGTTTTCAGGGGGCTCCTGAAGCTTTCTTT. The genes are TRBV12-3 or TRBV12-4 and TRBJ1-1; TRBD1 matches 8 bases. The ends lost 3 bases at V and 6 bases at J; junction bases unmatched: 3. The CDR3 extends over 13 amino acids.

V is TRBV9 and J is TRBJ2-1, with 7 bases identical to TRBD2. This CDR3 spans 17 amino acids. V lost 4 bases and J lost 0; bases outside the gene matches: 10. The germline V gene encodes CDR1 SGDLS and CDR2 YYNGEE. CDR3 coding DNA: TGTGCCAGCAGCACCTATGGGGGGGTAGGCTCCTACAATGAGCAGTTCTTC. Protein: CASSTYGGVGSYNEQFF.

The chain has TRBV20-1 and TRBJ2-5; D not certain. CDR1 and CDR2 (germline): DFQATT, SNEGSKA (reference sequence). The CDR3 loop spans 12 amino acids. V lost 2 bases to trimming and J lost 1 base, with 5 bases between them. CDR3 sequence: CSARQFQETQYF. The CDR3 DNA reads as TGCAGTGCTAGACAGTTCCAAGAGACCCAGTACTTC.

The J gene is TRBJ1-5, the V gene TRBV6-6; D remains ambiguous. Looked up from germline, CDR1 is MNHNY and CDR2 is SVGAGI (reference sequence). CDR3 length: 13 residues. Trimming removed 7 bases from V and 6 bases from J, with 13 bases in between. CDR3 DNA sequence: TGTGCCAGCAAAGACGTCGCGAGTCAGCCCCAGCATTTT. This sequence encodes CASKDVASQPQHF.

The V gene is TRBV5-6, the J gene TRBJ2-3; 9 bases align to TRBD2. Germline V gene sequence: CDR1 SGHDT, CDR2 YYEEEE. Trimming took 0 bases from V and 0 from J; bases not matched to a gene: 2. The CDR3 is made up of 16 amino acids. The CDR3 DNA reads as TGTGCCAGCAGCTTGGTCACTAGCGGGAGCACAGATACGCAGTATTTT. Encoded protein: CASSLVTSGSTDTQYF.

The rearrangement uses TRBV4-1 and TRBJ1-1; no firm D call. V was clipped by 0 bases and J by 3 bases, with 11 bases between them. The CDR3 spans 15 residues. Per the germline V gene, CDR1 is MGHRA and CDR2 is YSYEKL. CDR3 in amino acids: CASSQDRFVDTEAFF. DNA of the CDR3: TGCGCCAGCAGCCAAGATCGGTTTGTGGACACTGAAGCTTTCTTT.

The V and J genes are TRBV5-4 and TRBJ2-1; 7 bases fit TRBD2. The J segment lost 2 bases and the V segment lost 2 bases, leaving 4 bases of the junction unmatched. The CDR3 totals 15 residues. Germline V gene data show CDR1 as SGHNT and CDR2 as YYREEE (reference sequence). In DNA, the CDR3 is TGTGCCAGCAGCTTCAGCGGGACCACCTACAATGAGCAGTTCTTC. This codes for CASSFSGTTYNEQFF.

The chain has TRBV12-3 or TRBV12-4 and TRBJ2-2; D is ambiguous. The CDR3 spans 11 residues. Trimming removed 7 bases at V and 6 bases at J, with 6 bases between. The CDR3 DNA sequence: TGTGCCAGCACCCCATCCGGGGAGCTGTTTTTT. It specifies CASTPSGELFF.

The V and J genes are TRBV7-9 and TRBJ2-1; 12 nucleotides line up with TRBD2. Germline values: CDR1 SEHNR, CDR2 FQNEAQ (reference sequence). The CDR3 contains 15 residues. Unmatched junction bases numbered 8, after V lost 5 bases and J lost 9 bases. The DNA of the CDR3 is TGTGCCAGCAGCGCCGGAACTAGCGGGAGGAGTGAGCAGTTCTTC. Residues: CASSAGTSGRSEQFF.

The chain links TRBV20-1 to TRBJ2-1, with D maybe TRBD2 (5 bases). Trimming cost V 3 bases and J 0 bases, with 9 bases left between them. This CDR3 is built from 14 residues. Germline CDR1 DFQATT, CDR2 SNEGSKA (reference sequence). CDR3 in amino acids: CSARRGSSYNEQFF. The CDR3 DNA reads TGCAGTGCTAGGAGAGGGAGCTCCTACAATGAGCAGTTCTTC.

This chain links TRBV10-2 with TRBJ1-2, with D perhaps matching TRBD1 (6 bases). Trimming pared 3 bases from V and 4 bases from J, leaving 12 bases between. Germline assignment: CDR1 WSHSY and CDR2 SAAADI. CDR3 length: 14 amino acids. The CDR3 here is CASSDSGTIYGYTF. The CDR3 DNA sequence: TGCGCCAGCAGTGACTCTGGGACAATCTATGGCTACACCTTC.

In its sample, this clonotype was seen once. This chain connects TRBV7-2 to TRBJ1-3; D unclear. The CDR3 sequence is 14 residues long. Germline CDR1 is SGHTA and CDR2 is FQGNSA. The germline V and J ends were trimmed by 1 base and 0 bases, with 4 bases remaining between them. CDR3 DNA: TGTGCCAGCAGCTTAGACTTCTCTGGAAACACCATATATTTT. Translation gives CASSLDFSGNTIYF.

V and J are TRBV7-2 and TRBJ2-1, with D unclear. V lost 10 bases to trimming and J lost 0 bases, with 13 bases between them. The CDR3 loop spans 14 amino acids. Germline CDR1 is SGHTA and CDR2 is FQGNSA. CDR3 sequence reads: CATKTGLSYNEQFF. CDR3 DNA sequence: TGTGCCACCAAGACGGGCCTCTCCTACAATGAGCAGTTCTTC.

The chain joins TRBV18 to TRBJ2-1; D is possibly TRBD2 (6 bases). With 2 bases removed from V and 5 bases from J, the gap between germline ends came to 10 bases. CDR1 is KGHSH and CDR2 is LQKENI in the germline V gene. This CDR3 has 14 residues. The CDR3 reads CASSPEIADNEQFF. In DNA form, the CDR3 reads TGTGCCAGCTCACCAGAAATAGCGGACAATGAGCAGTTCTTC.

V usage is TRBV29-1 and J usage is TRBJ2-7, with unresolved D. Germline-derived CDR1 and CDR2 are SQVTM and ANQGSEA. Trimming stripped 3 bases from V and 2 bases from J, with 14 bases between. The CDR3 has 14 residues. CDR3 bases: TGCAGCGTTGACGTAGGACGGGCTCCCTACGAGCAGTACTTC. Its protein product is CSVDVGRAPYEQYF.

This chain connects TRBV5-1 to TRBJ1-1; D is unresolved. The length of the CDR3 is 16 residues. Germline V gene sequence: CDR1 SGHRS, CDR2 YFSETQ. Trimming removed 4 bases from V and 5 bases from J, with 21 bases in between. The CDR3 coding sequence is TGCGCCAGCAGCCTCGGTCCAACGAGGGAACTAACTGAAGCTTTCTTT. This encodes CASSLGPTRELTEAFF.

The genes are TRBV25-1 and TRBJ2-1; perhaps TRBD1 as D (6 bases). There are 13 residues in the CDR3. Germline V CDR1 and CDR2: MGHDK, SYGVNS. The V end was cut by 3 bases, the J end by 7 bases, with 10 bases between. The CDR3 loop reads CASSETGVNEQFF. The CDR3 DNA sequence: TGTGCCAGCAGTGAGACAGGTGTGAATGAGCAGTTCTTC.

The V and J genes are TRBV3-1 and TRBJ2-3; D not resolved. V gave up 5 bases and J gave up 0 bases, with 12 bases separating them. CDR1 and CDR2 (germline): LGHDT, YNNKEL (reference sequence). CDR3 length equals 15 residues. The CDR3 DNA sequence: TGTGCCAGCAGCGCGGAAAAAACTAGCACAGATACGCAGTATTTT. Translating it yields CASSAEKTSTDTQYF.

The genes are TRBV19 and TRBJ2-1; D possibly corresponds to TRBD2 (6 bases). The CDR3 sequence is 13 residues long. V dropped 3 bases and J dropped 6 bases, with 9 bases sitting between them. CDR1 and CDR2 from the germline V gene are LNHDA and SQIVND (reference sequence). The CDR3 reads CASSITSTNEQFF. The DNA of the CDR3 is TGTGCCAGTAGTATTACTAGCACCAATGAGCAGTTCTTC.

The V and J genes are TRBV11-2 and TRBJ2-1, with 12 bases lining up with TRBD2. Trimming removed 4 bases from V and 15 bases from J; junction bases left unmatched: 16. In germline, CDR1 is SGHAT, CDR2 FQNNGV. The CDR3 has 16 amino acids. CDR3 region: CASSSSPGLAGPRGFF. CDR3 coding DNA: TGTGCCAGCAGCTCTTCCCCGGGACTAGCGGGCCCCAGGGGGTTCTTC. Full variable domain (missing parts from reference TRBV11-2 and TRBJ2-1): EAGVAQSPRYKIIEKRQSVAFWCNPISGHATLYWYQQILGQGPKLLIQFQNNGVVDDSQLPKDRFSAERLKGVDSTLKIQPAKLEDSAVYLCASSSSPGLAGPRGFFGPGTRLTVL.

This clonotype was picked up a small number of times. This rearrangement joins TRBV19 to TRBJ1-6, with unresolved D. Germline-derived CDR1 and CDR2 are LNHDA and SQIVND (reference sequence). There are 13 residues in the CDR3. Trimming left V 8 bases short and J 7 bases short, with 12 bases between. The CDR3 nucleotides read TGTGCCAGTCTGGGCAGAAGCAATTCACCCCTCCACTTT. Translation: CASLGRSNSPLHF.

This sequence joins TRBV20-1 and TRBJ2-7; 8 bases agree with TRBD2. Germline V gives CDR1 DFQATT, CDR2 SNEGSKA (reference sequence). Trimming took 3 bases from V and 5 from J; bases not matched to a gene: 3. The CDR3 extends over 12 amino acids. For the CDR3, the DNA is TGCAGTGCTAGCGGGACTAGTGACGAGCAGTACTTC. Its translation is CSASGTSDEQYF.

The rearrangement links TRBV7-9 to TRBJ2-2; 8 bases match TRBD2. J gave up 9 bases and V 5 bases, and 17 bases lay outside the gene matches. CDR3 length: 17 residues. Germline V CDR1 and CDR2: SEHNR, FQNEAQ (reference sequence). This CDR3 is CASSEISGLAYLRELFF. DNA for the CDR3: TGTGCCAGCAGCGAAATCTCTGGACTAGCATACCTCCGGGAGCTGTTTTTT.

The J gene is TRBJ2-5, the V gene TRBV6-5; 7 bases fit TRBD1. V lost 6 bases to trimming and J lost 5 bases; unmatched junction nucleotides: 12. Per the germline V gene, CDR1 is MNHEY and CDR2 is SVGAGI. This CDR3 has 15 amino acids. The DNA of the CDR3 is TGTGCCAGCAGCCAATATAACAGGGGAGAGGAGACCCAGTACTTC. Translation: CASSQYNRGEETQYF.

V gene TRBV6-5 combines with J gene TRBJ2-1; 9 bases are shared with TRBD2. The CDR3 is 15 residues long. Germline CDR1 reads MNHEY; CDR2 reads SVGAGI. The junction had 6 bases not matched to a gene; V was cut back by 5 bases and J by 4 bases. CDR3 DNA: TGTGCCAGCAGTCGTGGGACTAGCAGTTACAATGAGCAGTTCTTC. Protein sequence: CASSRGTSSYNEQFF.

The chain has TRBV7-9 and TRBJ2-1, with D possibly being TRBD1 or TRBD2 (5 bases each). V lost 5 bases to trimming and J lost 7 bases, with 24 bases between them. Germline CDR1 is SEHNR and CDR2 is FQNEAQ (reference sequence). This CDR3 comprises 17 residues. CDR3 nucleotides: TGTGCCAGCAGCCACCCCAGAGTCACGGGACCGGCAAATGAGCAGTTCTTC. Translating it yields CASSHPRVTGPANEQFF.

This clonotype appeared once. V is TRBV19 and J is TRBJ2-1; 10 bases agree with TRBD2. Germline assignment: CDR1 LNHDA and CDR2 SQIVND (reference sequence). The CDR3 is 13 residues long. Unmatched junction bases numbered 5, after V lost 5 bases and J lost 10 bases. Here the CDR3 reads CASSVAGGFEQFF. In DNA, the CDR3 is TGTGCCAGTAGTGTAGCGGGGGGCTTCGAGCAGTTCTTC.

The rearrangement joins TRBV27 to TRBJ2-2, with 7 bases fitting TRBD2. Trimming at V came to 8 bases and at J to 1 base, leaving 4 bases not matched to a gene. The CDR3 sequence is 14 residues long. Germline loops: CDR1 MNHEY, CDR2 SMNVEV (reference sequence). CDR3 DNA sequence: TGTGCCAGCTCCAGCGGGATGAACACCGGGGAGCTGTTTTTT. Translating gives CASSSGMNTGELFF.

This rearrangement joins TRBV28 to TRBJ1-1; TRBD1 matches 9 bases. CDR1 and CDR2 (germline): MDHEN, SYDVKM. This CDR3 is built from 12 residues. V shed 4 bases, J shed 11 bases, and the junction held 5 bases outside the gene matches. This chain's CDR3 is CASSSPGQGAFF. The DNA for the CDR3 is TGTGCCAGCAGTTCTCCGGGACAGGGCGCTTTCTTT.

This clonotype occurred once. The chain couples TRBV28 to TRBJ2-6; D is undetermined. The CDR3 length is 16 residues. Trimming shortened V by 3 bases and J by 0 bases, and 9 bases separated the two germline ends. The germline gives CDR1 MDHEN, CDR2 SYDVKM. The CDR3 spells CASSFPSNSGANVLTF. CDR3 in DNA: TGTGCCAGCAGTTTCCCTAGTAACTCTGGGGCCAACGTCCTGACTTTC.